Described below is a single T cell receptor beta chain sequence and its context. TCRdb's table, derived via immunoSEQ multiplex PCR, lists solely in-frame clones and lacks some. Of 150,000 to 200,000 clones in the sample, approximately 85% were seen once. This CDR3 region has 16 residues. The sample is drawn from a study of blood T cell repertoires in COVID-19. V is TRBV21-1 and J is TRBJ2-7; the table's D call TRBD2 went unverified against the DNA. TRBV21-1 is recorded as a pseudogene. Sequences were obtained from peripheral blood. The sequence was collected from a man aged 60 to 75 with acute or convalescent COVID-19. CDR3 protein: CASSKVGEGEIYEQYF. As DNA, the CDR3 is TGTGCCAGCAGCAAAGTTGGGGAGGGGGAGATCTACGAGCAGTACTTC.